A selection of T cell receptor beta chains follows, all from one sample in a study of T-cell reconstitution after alpha-beta-depleted transplantation in children. TCRdb re-called the PCR reads with MiXCR, one entry per CDR3 protein. The profile shows about 200,000 distinct CDR3 sequences, 5.5% to 7% of them singletons. The sample here was PBMCs, taken before TCRalphabeta/CD19-depleted stem cell transplant. The receptors originated from a girl less than two years old with combined immunodeficiency, due to receive a stem cell transplant. Each CDR3 is given with its conserved first and last residue. D genes are given only for firm matches. Clone size is not always given. Where it is, it says once, few, many or a class for expanded clones.

J: TRBJ1-2
size: few
D: -
V: TRBV29-1
DNA: TGCAGCGCCTGGGGCCAGTCGCATGGCTACACCTTC
CDR3: CSAWGQSHGYTF

J: TRBJ2-6
size: many
D: TRBD1
V: TRBV10-3
DNA: TGTGCCATCAGTGACCGGGACAGCCTCTCTGGGGCCAACGTCCTGACTTTC
CDR3: CAISDRDSLSGANVLTF

J: TRBJ2-5
size: many
D: TRBD1
V: TRBV13
DNA: TGTGCCAGCAGCCGGTCAGGGGGCCTAGAGACCCAGTACTTC
CDR3: CASSRSGGLETQYF

J: TRBJ2-7
size: many
D: -
V: TRBV29-1
DNA: TGCAGCGCAGGGACACCCTACGAGCAGTACTTC
CDR3: CSAGTPYEQYF

J: TRBJ2-1
size: many
D: TRBD1
V: TRBV24-1
DNA: TGTGCCACCAGTGGAGGACAGGTCAATGAGCAGTTCTTC
CDR3: CATSGGQVNEQFF

J: TRBJ2-5
size: many
D: -
V: TRBV24-1
DNA: TGTGCCACCAGTGGGGATTACCAAGAGACCCAGTACTTC
CDR3: CATSGDYQETQYF

J: TRBJ2-3
size: many
D: TRBD2
V: TRBV4-1
DNA: TGCGCCAGCAGCCACTCCGGGACTAGCGGGGGAAATACGCAGTATTTT
CDR3: CASSHSGTSGGNTQYF

J: TRBJ2-7
size: many
D: -
V: TRBV4-2
DNA: TGTGCCAGCAGCCAAGGACCAGCGGTTTACTCCTACGAGCAGTACTTC
CDR3: CASSQGPAVYSYEQYF

J: TRBJ2-1
size: many
D: TRBD2
V: TRBV11-2
DNA: TGTGCCAGCAGCTTAGGGGGACTAGCGGGGGGCAGCTCCTACAATGAGCAGTTCTTC
CDR3: CASSLGGLAGGSSYNEQFF

J: TRBJ2-1
size: many
D: TRBD2
V: TRBV9
DNA: TGTGCCAGCAGCGTAGGACTAGCGGGAGAAGGAGAGCAGTTCTTC
CDR3: CASSVGLAGEGEQFF

J: TRBJ2-7
size: many
D: TRBD1
V: TRBV5-1
DNA: TGCGCCAGCAGCGATCCGGGACAGAACGTTGCTTTCTCCTACGAGCAGTACTTC
CDR3: CASSDPGQNVAFSYEQYF

J: TRBJ2-1
size: many
D: -
V: TRBV25-1
DNA: TGTGCCAGCAGTGCGCCCGGGACACCCCTATACAATGAGCAGTTCTTC
CDR3: CASSAPGTPLYNEQFF

J: TRBJ2-7
size: many
D: -
V: TRBV15
DNA: TGTGCCACCAGCAATGCCTGCGTCGACAGGTCTGGGGTGTTCGAGCAGTACTTC
CDR3: CATSNACVDRSGVFEQYF

J: TRBJ1-2
size: -
D: -
V: TRBV27
DNA: TGTGCCAGCAAGGGGGTAAGCGGCTACACCTTC
CDR3: CASKGVSGYTF

J: TRBJ2-7
size: many
D: -
V: TRBV4-1
DNA: TGCGCCAGCAGCCAACCCCCCTCCGGCCGCTACGAGCAGTACTTC
CDR3: CASSQPPSGRYEQYF

J: TRBJ1-1
size: many
D: -
V: TRBV28
DNA: TGTGCCAGCAGTTTGGTGGTTAAGACAGGTTGGGGCCCCACTGAAGCTTTCTTT
CDR3: CASSLVVKTGWGPTEAFF

J: TRBJ2-7
size: many
D: -
V: TRBV5-6
DNA: TGTGCCAGCAGCAACCGGGCAGGGGTCTACGAGCAGTACTTC
CDR3: CASSNRAGVYEQYF

J: TRBJ2-1
size: -
D: -
V: TRBV7-2
DNA: TGTGCCAGCAGCCCTAGTCCCCGCTCCTACAATGAGCAGTTCTTC
CDR3: CASSPSPRSYNEQFF

J: TRBJ2-5
size: -
D: -
V: TRBV3-1
DNA: TGTGCCAGCACGGGGACTGGGGAGACCCAGTACTTC
CDR3: CASTGTGETQYF

J: TRBJ2-7
size: few
D: TRBD2
V: TRBV12-3/TRBV12-4
DNA: TGTGCCAGCAGCCTAGCGGGACGAGGCTACGAGCAGTACTTC
CDR3: CASSLAGRGYEQYF

J: TRBJ2-2
size: many
D: -
V: TRBV9
DNA: TGTGCCAGCAGCGTAGTGACCGGGGAGCTGTTTTTT
CDR3: CASSVVTGELFF

J: TRBJ1-1
size: many
D: TRBD1
V: TRBV7-2
DNA: TGTGCCAGCAACTACGCTAACAGGGGATCTGAAGCTTTCTTT
CDR3: CASNYANRGSEAFF

J: TRBJ2-5
size: -
D: -
V: TRBV20-1
DNA: TGCAGTGCTAGACCCTTAGCCGCTCAGGAGACCCAGTACTTC
CDR3: CSARPLAAQETQYF

J: TRBJ2-2
size: many
D: -
V: TRBV6-2/TRBV6-3
DNA: TGTGCCAGCACCGACCGGGGCTTTGTGTGGACGCTGAACACCGGGGAGCTGTTTTTT
CDR3: CASTDRGFVWTLNTGELFF

J: TRBJ1-5
size: many
D: TRBD1
V: TRBV15
DNA: TGTGCCACCAGCAGAGATAGGGCGGGGACAGTTTCCTTT
CDR3: CATSRDRAGTVSF

J: TRBJ2-5
size: many
D: TRBD2
V: TRBV20-1
DNA: TGCAGTGCTACCTCGGGGGGGCCCCCCGGGGGATACACCCAGTACTTC
CDR3: CSATSGGPPGGYTQYF

J: TRBJ2-1
size: many
D: -
V: TRBV29-1
DNA: TGCAGCGTTGGGCTAGCCCCCGGGGAGCAGTTCTTC
CDR3: CSVGLAPGEQFF

J: TRBJ2-6
size: many
D: -
V: TRBV7-9
DNA: TGTGCCAGCAGTAGACGACAGGTTTTCTCTGGGGCCAACGTCCTGACTTTC
CDR3: CASSRRQVFSGANVLTF

J: TRBJ2-7
size: many
D: TRBD2
V: TRBV7-2
DNA: TGTGCCAGCAGCTTACCCCTTAGCGGGGGGGCTTACGAGCAGTACTTC
CDR3: CASSLPLSGGAYEQYF

J: TRBJ2-3
size: few
D: -
V: TRBV20-1
DNA: TGCAGTGCTAGAGATATGGGAGGTATTCCAGATACGCAGTATTTT
CDR3: CSARDMGGIPDTQYF

J: TRBJ2-7
size: many
D: TRBD1
V: TRBV12-3/TRBV12-4
DNA: TGTGCCAGCAGTTTAGCTGCAGGGGGCGATTACGAGCAGTACTTC
CDR3: CASSLAAGGDYEQYF